This TCR beta chain emerged from a study of cytomegalovirus exposure and HLA in healthy donors. About the study: Unique TCR beta sequences numbering about 100 million came from 150 million to 200 million T cells in an earlier analysis.

Comment on this clone: Its antigen remains unknown.

Study results and limitations: Excluded: some indistinguishable V segments such as TRBV6-2 and TRBV6-3. Testing in vitro showed three CMV-associated chains specific for CMV antigens. Generally TCR sequences proved uncommon, though certain public TCRs appeared in numerous donors.

Primers: 60 Vbeta forward and 13 Jbeta reverse. Assay used: immunoSEQ multiplex PCR; TCRdb lists only in-frame clones, some missing. The table has about 150,000 clones, around 85% seen once. The CDR3 spans 13 residues. V dropped 0 bases and J dropped 9 bases, with 12 bases sitting between them. Germline loops: CDR1 SGHTA, CDR2 FQGTGA. This sequence originates from a man aged 50-60 years in good health and CMV-seropositive. The chain recombines TRBV7-3 with TRBJ2-7, with D perhaps TRBD1 (6 bases). The source material was PBMCs. The CDR3 sequence: CASSLTPQGRQYF. CDR3 DNA: TGTGCCAGCAGCTTAACGCCTCAGGGGAGGCAGTACTTC.